The 20 T cell receptor beta chains reported below all come from one sample, sequenced in a study of beta chain features in type 1 diabetes. Their recognized antigens are unknown. Expressed TCRB transcripts were sequenced because the isolated RNA had all been reverse transcribed beforehand. Repertoires were generated with immunoSEQ multiplex PCR, while TCRdb's copy carries only in-frame clones and drops some. The repertoire holds under 150,000 clones, with approximately 10% as singletons. Whole-study results and caveats: Among all four CD4+ subsets, Type 1 diabetes patients had TCRB CDR3s that were moderately but significantly shorter.

Sample: central memory CD4+ T cells from blood. The receptors derive from a man aged 25 to 40 with type 1 diabetes.

This clone was observed at least ten times. This chain connects TRBV4-2 to TRBJ2-7, with D perhaps matching TRBD1 (5 bases). V was pared by 4 bases and J by 1 base, with 11 bases between. Germline CDR1 is LGHNA and CDR2 is YNFKEQ. CDR3 length equals 14 residues. The DNA for the CDR3 is TGTGCCAGCAGCCTAAGGGGCGTTTCCTACGAGCAGTACTTC. Residues: CASSLRGVSYEQYF.

The genes are TRBV19 and TRBJ1-6; weak D call: TRBD1 (5 bases). CDR1 is LNHDA, CDR2 SQIVND, per germline (reference sequence). The CDR3 is 12 residues long. With 9 bases removed from V and 6 bases from J, the gap between germline ends came to 9 bases. CDR3 region: CASQQVNSPLHF. In DNA form, the CDR3 reads TGTGCCAGCCAACAGGTTAATTCACCCCTCCACTTT.

This clone was detected only a few times. In the same sample, other DNA sequences code for this CDR3. This chain connects TRBV9 to TRBJ1-2; D is unresolved. Germline loops: CDR1 SGDLS, CDR2 YYNGEE. The length of the CDR3 is 12 residues. V gave up 3 bases and J gave up 4 bases, with 7 bases separating them. CDR3 protein: CASSAHSYGYTF. For the CDR3, the DNA is TGTGCCAGCAGCGCGCACTCCTATGGCTACACCTTC. Combining the CDR3 with reference TRBV9 and TRBJ1-2 gives the whole variable domain DSGVTQTPKHLITATGQRVTLRCSPRSGDLSVYWYQQSLDQGLQFLIQYYNGEERAKGNILERFSAQQFPDLHSELNLSSLELGDSALYFCASSAHSYGYTFGSGTRLTVV.

This clone showed up just a few times. This sequence joins TRBV9 and TRBJ2-6; no definite D call. Germline V CDR1 and CDR2: SGDLS, YYNGEE. V was pared by 0 bases and J by 2 bases, with 9 bases between. CDR3 length: 16 residues. Written as DNA, the CDR3 is TGTGCCAGCAGCGTAGAGCCGATCCCTGGGGCCAACGTCCTGACTTTC. Translated, it gives CASSVEPIPGANVLTF.

The chain combines TRBV7-9 with TRBJ2-7; possible D gene TRBD2, 7 bases. Germline V CDR1 and CDR2: SEHNR, FQNEAQ (reference sequence). The V end was cut by 4 bases, the J end by 3 bases, with 13 bases between. This CDR3 has 14 residues. This CDR3 is CASSSMGGGYEQYF. CDR3 bases: TGTGCCAGCAGCTCGATGGGAGGGGGCTACGAGCAGTACTTC.

This clone was recorded a few times. This chain uses TRBV19 with TRBJ2-7, with D perhaps matching TRBD1 (5 bases). The germline V gene encodes CDR1 LNHDA and CDR2 SQIVND (reference sequence). CDR3 size: 13 residues. Trimming took off 5 bases at V and 6 bases at J, with 14 bases between the two ends. CDR3 coding DNA: TGTGCCAGTAGTTCCTCGGACACTCGCGAGCAGTACTTC. Translation: CASSSSDTREQYF.

V is TRBV7-3 and J is TRBJ2-3; D ambiguous. This CDR3 is built from 15 residues. The V and J ends lost 0 bases and 0 bases respectively, with 7 bases between them. Germline-derived CDR1 and CDR2 are SGHTA and FQGTGA. The CDR3 DNA reads TGTGCCAGCAGCTTAACCCGACTCAGCACAGATACGCAGTATTTT. It is translated as CASSLTRLSTDTQYF.

The V and J genes are TRBV7-2 and TRBJ2-5; a possible D gene is TRBD1 (5 bases). CDR1 is SGHTA, CDR2 FQGNSA, per germline. With 2 bases removed from V and 3 bases from J, the gap between germline ends came to 7 bases. There are 13 residues in the CDR3. The CDR3 coding sequence is TGTGCCAGCAGCTTAATACAGGAAGAGACCCAGTACTTC. As protein: CASSLIQEETQYF.

The V gene is TRBV7-8, the J gene TRBJ2-7; D gene unclear. Germline values: CDR1 SGHVS, CDR2 FQNEAQ. V was cut by 5 bases and J by 4 bases, with 12 bases left in between. The CDR3 contains 13 residues. The CDR3 region is CASSPPGLYEQYF. The CDR3 bases are TGTGCCAGCAGCCCACCTGGGCTATACGAGCAGTACTTC.

The CDR3 coding sequence is TGTGCCAGCAGCTTAGGATACTCGAATGAAAAACTGTTTTTT. Protein product: CASSLGYSNEKLFF. The chain recombines TRBV7-9 with TRBJ1-4, with D unclear. Germline V gives CDR1 SEHNR, CDR2 FQNEAQ (reference sequence). CDR3 length equals 14 residues. Trimming left V 1 base short and J 5 bases short, with 8 bases between. Full variable domain (outside the CDR3, taken from reference TRBV7-9 and TRBJ1-4): DTGVSQNPRHKITKRGQNVTFRCDPISEHNRLYWYRQTLGQGPEFLTYFQNEAQLEKSRLLSDRFSAERPKGSFSTLEIQRTEQGDSAMYLCASSLGYSNEKLFFGSGTQLSVL.

This clone was observed a handful of times. The V gene is TRBV10-3, the J gene TRBJ1-6; 8 bases map to TRBD1. The CDR3 is 13 residues long. J lost 7 bases, V lost 7 bases, and 3 bases had no gene match. The V gene's germline CDR1 is ENHRY and CDR2 SYGVKD. As DNA, the CDR3 is TGTGCCATCACGCCAGGGGGCAATTCACCCCTCCACTTT. Translation gives CAITPGGNSPLHF.

The rearrangement joins TRBV4-1 to TRBJ1-2, with D possibly being TRBD1 (6 bases). Deletions cut 3 bases from V and 2 bases from J, with 7 bases between. Germline V gene sequence: CDR1 MGHRA, CDR2 YSYEKL. This CDR3 is built from 13 residues. The CDR3 sequence is CASSQDRNYGYTF. The CDR3 nucleotides read TGCGCCAGCAGCCAGGACAGAAACTATGGCTACACCTTC.

This chain links TRBV18 with TRBJ1-2; 7 positions match TRBD1. Germline trimming cut 3 bases from V and 2 bases from J; bases unmatched to any gene: 6. This CDR3 is built from 15 residues. Germline CDR1 and CDR2: KGHSH and LQKENI. The CDR3 DNA sequence: TGTGCCAGCTCACCGCTGACAGGGTTGAACTATGGCTACACCTTC. Its translation: CASSPLTGLNYGYTF. The entire variable domain, with the rest obtained from reference TRBV18 and TRBJ1-2, is as follows: NAGVMQNPRHLVRRRGQEARLRCSPMKGHSHVYWYRQLPEEGLKFMVYLQKENIIDESGMPKERFSAEFPKEGPSILRIQQVVRGDSAAYFCASSPLTGLNYGYTFGSGTRLTVV.

In this sample, this clone turned up a few times. The chain carries TRBV15 and TRBJ2-1, with 9 bases matching TRBD2. This CDR3 has 16 residues. V lost 5 bases to trimming and J lost 7 bases; unmatched junction nucleotides: 12. The germline CDR1 and CDR2 sequences are LNHNV and YYDKDF (reference sequence). This CDR3 is CATSGFSAGGLNEQFF. The CDR3 DNA is TGTGCCACCAGCGGATTCTCGGCGGGGGGGCTGAATGAGCAGTTCTTC.

The V and J genes are TRBV6-6 and TRBJ2-7; TRBD1 matches at 7 bases. V gave up 5 bases and J gave up 0 bases; unmatched junction bases: 7. This CDR3 is 15 amino acids long. Germline V gene data show CDR1 as MNHNY and CDR2 as SVGAGI (reference sequence). CDR3 sequence reads: CASSPLTGSSYEQYF. In nucleotides, the CDR3 is TGTGCCAGCAGTCCATTGACAGGGAGCTCCTACGAGCAGTACTTC.

The rearrangement joins TRBV9 to TRBJ1-2; D not resolved. Looked up from germline, CDR1 is SGDLS and CDR2 is YYNGEE. Trimming removed 0 bases at V and 5 bases at J, with 20 bases between. There are 17 residues in the CDR3. CDR3 sequence reads: CASSVGVSAIMTYGYTF. CDR3 sequence (DNA): TGTGCCAGCAGCGTAGGCGTCAGTGCCATAATGACTTATGGCTACACCTTC.

This chain links TRBV5-1 with TRBJ1-2; TRBD1 matches 7 bases. This CDR3 spans 14 amino acids. Germline V gene sequence: CDR1 SGHRS, CDR2 YFSETQ. J was trimmed by 4 bases and V by 1 base; bases with no gene match: 4. CDR3 amino acids: CASSLQGESYGYTF. In DNA form, the CDR3 reads TGCGCCAGCAGCTTGCAGGGGGAGAGCTATGGCTACACCTTC. Complete variable domain (other parts from reference TRBV5-1 and TRBJ1-2): KAGVTQTPRYLIKTRGQQVTLSCSPISGHRSVSWYQQTPGQGLQFLFEYFSETQRNKGNFPGRFSGRQFSNSRSEMNVSTLELGDSALYLCASSLQGESYGYTFGSGTRLTVV.

This clone was seen a handful of times. This chain joins TRBV10-3 and TRBJ2-3, with 12 nucleotides matching TRBD1. The CDR3 is 18 residues long. V lost 0 bases and J lost 1; bases outside the gene matches: 5. The germline V gene has CDR1 ENHRY and CDR2 SYGVKD. The CDR3: CAISESGTGGGGTDTQYF. The CDR3 nucleotides are TGTGCCATCAGTGAGTCCGGGACAGGGGGCGGCGGCACAGATACGCAGTATTTT.

This clone was seen only a few times. This chain uses TRBV11-2 with TRBJ1-5; D not resolved. This CDR3 region has 15 residues. The ends were cut back, 5 bases at V and 4 bases at J, with 15 bases in the middle. Germline CDR1 SGHAT, CDR2 FQNNGV. CDR3 amino acids: CASSPMGGPNQPQHF. In DNA, the CDR3 is TGTGCCAGCAGCCCCATGGGAGGTCCGAATCAGCCCCAGCATTTT.

This clone was counted only a few times. This chain connects TRBV7-9 to TRBJ2-2, with 8 bases identical to TRBD1. Germline V gene lookup returns CDR1 SEHNR and CDR2 FQNEAQ (reference sequence). With V trimmed by 7 bases and J by 1 base, 11 bases remained unmatched. The CDR3 spans 17 residues. The CDR3 loop is CASTREAGTGNTGELFF. Written as DNA, the CDR3 is TGTGCCAGCACTCGCGAGGCTGGGACAGGGAACACCGGGGAGCTGTTTTTT.